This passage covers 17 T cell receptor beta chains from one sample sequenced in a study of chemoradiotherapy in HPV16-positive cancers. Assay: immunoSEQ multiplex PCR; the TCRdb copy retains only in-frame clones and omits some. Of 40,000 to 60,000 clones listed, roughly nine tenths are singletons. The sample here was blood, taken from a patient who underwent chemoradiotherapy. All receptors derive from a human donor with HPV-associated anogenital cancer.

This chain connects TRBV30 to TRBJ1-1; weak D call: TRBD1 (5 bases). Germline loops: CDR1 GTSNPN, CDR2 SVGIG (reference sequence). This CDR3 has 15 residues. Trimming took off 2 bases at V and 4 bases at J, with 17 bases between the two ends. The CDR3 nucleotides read TGTGCCTGGAGTTCACTGAGGGAGGGGAGCACTGAAGCTTTCTTT. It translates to CAWSSLREGSTEAFF.

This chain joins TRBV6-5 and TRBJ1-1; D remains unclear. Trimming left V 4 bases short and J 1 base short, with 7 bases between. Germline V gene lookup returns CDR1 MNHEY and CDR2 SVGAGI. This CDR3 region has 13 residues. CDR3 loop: CASSFRENTEAFF. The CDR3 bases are TGTGCCAGCAGTTTTCGGGAGAACACTGAAGCTTTCTTT.

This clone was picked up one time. This CDR3 reads CASSKTGTGTDTQYF. CDR3 in DNA: TGTGCCAGCAGCAAGACGGGGACAGGCACAGATACGCAGTATTTT. This chain joins TRBV11-3 and TRBJ2-3; 7 bases map to TRBD1. The CDR3 has 15 amino acids. V lost 5 bases and J lost 1; bases outside the gene matches: 6. Germline V gene sequence: CDR1 SGHNT, CDR2 YENEEA.

Written as DNA, the CDR3 is TGTGCCTGGAGTGTAATTAGTGGGTCCACCGGGGAGCTGTTTTTT. This translates into CAWSVISGSTGELFF. The chain couples TRBV30 to TRBJ2-2; D unresolved. The length of the CDR3 is 15 residues. Germline loops: CDR1 GTSNPN, CDR2 SVGIG (reference sequence). Trimming took 0 bases from V and 4 from J, leaving 12 bases between them. Drawing the rest from reference TRBV30 and TRBJ2-2, the complete variable domain is SQTIHQWPATLVQPVGSPLSLECTVEGTSNPNLYWYRQAAGRGLQLLFYSVGIGQISSEVPQNLSASRPQDRQFILSSKKLLLSDSGFYLCAWSVISGSTGELFFGEGSRLTVL.

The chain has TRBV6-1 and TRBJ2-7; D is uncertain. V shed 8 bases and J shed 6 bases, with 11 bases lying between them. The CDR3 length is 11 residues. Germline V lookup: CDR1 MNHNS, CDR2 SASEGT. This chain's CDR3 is CASAKVAEQYF. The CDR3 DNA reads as TGTGCCAGCGCTAAGGTGGCCGAGCAGTACTTC.

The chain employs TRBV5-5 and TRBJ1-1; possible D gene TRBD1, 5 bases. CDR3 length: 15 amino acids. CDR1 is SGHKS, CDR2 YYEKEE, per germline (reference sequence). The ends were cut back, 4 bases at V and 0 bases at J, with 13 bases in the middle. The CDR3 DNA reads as TGTGCCAGCAGCCCACAGGTAGGGATGAACACTGAAGCTTTCTTT. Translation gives CASSPQVGMNTEAFF.

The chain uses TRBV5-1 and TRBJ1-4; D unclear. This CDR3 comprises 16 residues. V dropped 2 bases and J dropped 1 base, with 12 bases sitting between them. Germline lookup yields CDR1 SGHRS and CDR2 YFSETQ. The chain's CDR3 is CASSLGPAGTNEKLFF. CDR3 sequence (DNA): TGCGCCAGCAGCTTAGGGCCCGCGGGAACTAATGAAAAACTGTTTTTT.

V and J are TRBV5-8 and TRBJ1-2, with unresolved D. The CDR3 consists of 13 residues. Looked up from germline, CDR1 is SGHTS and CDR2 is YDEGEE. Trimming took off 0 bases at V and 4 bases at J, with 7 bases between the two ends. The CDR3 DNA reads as TGTGCCAGCAGCTTGGCTGAGATCTATGGCTACACCTTC. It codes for CASSLAEIYGYTF.

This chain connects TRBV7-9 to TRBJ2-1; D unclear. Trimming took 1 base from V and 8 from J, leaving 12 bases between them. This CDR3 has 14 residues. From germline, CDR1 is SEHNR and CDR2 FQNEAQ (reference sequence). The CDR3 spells CASSLGVDGDEQFF. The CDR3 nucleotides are TGTGCCAGCAGCTTAGGGGTCGACGGCGATGAGCAGTTCTTC.

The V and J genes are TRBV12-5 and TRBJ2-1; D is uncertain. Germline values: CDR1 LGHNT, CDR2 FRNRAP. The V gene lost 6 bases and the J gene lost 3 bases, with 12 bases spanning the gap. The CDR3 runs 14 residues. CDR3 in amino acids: CASGPAGGYNEQFF. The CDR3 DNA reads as TGTGCTAGTGGCCCCGCTGGCGGCTACAATGAGCAGTTCTTC.

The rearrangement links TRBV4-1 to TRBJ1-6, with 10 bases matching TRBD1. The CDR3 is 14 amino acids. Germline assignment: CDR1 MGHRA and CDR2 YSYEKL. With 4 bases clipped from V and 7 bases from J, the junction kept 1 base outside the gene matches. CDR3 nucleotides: TGCGCCAGCAGCCTGGGACAGGGGAATTCACCCCTCCACTTT. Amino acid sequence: CASSLGQGNSPLHF.

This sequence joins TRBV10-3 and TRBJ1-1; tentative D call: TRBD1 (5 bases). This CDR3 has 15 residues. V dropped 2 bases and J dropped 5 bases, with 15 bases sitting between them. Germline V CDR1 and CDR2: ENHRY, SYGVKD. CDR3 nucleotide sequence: TGTGCCATCAGTGAGAAGGAGGCGGCAGGGACTGAAGCTTTCTTT. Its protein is CAISEKEAAGTEAFF.

CDR3 loop: CASSPFGRRGISGTEAFF. CDR3 nucleotides: TGTGCCAGCAGCCCGTTCGGGCGCAGGGGGATTTCCGGCACTGAAGCTTTCTTT. The chain recombines TRBV7-9 with TRBJ1-1; 7 bases agree with TRBD1. The CDR3 extends over 18 amino acids. Trimming removed 5 bases from V and 4 bases from J; junction bases left unmatched: 19. CDR1 is SEHNR and CDR2 is FQNEAQ in the germline V gene (reference sequence).

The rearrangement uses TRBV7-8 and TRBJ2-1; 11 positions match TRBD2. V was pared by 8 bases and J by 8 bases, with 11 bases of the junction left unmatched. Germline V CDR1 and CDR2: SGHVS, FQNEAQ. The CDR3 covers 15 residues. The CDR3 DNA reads TGTGCCAGCGGAATACTAGCGGGAGTCTTAGATGAGCAGTTCTTC. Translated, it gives CASGILAGVLDEQFF.

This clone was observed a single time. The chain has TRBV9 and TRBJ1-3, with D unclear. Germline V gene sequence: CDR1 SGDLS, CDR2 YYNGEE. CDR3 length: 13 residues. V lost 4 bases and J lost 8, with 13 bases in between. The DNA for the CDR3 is TGTGCCAGCAGCCTTCCTCCGTCGGACACCATATATTTT. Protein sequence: CASSLPPSDTIYF. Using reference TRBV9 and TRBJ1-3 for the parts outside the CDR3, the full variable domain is DSGVTQTPKHLITATGQRVTLRCSPRSGDLSVYWYQQSLDQGLQFLIQYYNGEERAKGNILERFSAQQFPDLHSELNLSSLELGDSALYFCASSLPPSDTIYFGEGSWLTVV.

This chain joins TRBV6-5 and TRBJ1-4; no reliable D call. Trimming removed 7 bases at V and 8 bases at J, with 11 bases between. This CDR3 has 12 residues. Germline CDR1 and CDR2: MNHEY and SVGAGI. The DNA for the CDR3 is TGTGCCAGCACAACCGCCGGGGAAAAACTGTTTTTT. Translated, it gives CASTTAGEKLFF.

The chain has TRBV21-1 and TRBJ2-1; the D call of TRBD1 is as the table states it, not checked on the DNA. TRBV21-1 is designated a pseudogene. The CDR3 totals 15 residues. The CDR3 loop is CASSKEGDTDNEQFF. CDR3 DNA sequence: TGTGCCAGCAGCAAAGAGGGGGACACTGACAATGAGCAGTTCTTC.